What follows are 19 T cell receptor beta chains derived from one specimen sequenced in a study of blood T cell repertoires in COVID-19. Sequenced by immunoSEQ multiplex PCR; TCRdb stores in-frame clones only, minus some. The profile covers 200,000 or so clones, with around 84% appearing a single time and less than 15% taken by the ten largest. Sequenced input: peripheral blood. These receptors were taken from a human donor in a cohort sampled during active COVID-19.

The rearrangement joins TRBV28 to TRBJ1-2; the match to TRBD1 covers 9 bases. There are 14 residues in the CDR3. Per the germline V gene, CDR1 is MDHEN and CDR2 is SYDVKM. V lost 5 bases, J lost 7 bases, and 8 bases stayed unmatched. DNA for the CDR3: TGTGCCAGCAGTCGGCTGGGACAGGGACGTGGCTACACCTTC. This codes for CASSRLGQGRGYTF.

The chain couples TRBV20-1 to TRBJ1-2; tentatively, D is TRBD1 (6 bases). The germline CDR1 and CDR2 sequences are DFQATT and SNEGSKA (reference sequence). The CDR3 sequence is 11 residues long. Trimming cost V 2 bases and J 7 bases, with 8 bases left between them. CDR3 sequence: CSARPDSGYTF. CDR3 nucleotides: TGCAGTGCTAGACCGGACAGTGGCTACACCTTC.

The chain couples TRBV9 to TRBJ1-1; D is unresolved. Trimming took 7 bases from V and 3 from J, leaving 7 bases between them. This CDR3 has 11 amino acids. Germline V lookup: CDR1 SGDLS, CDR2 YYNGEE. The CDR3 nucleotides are TGTGCCAGCGAGCGGGACACTGAAGCTTTCTTT. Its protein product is CASERDTEAFF. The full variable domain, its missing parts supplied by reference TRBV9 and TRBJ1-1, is DSGVTQTPKHLITATGQRVTLRCSPRSGDLSVYWYQQSLDQGLQFLIQYYNGEERAKGNILERFSAQQFPDLHSELNLSSLELGDSALYFCASERDTEAFFGQGTRLTVV.

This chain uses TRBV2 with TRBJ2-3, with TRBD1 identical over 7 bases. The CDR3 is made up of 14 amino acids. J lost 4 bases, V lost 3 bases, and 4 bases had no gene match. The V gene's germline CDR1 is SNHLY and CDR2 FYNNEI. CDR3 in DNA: TGTGCCAGCAGTGAGGACAGGTTGGCAGATACGCAGTATTTT. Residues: CASSEDRLADTQYF.

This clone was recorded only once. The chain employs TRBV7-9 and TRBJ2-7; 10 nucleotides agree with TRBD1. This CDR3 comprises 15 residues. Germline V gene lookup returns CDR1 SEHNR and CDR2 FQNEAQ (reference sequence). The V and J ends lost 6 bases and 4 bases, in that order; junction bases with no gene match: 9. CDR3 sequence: CASRSPGTGVYEQYF. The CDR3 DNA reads TGTGCCAGCAGGTCGCCCGGGACAGGGGTGTACGAGCAGTACTTC.

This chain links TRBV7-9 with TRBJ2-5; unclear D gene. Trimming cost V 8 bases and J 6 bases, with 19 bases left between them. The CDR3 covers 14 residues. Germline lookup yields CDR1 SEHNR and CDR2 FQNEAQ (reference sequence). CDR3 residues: CASSLGTGWKTQYF. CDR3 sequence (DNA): TGTGCCAGCTCCCTAGGTACGGGTTGGAAGACCCAGTACTTC.

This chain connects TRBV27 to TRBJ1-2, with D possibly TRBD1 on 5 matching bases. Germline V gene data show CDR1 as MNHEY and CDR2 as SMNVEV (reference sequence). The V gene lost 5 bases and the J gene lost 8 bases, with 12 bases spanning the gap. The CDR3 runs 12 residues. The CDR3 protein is CASSGGIRGYTF. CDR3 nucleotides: TGTGCCAGCAGTGGGGGGATTCGGGGCTACACCTTC.

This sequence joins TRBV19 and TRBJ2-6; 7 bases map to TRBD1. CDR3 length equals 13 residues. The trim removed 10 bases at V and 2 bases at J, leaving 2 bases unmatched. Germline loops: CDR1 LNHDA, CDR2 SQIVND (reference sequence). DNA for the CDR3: TGTGCCACCACAGGGGCTGGGGCCAACGTCCTGACTTTC. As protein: CATTGAGANVLTF.

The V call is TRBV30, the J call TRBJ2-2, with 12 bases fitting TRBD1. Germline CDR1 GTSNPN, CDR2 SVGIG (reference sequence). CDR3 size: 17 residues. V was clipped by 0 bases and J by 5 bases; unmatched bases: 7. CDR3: CAWSVPGTGGWTGELFF. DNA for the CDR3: TGTGCCTGGAGTGTACCCGGGACAGGGGGCTGGACCGGGGAGCTGTTTTTT.

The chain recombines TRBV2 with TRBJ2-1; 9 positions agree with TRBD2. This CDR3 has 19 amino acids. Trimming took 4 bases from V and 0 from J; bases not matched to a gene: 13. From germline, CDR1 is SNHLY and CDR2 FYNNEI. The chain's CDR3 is CASSATGTSPTSSYNEQFF. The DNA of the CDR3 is TGTGCCAGCAGTGCGACCGGGACTAGCCCGACGAGCTCCTACAATGAGCAGTTCTTC.

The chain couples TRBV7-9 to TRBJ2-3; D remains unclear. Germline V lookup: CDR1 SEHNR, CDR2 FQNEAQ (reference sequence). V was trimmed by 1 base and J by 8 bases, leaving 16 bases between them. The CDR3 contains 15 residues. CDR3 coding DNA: TGTGCCAGCAGCTTAGATATCGCGTACGGTGGTACGCAGTATTTT. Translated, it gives CASSLDIAYGGTQYF.

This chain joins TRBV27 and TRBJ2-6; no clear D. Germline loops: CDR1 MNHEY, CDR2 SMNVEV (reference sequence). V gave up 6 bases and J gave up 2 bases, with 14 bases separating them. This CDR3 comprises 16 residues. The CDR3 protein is CASSSPSAAGANVLTF. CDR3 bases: TGTGCCAGCAGCAGCCCATCGGCGGCTGGGGCCAACGTCCTGACTTTC.

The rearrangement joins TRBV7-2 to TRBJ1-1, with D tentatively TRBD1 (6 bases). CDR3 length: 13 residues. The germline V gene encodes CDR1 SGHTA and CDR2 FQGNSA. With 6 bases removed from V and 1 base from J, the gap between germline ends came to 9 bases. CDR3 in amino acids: CASRQGPNTEAFF. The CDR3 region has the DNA TGTGCCAGCAGACAGGGTCCGAACACTGAAGCTTTCTTT.

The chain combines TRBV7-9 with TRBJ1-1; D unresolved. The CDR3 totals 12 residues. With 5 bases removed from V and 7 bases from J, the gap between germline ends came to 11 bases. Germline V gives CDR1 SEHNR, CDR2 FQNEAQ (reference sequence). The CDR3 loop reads CASSPFYSEAFF. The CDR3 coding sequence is TGTGCCAGCAGCCCTTTCTACAGTGAAGCTTTCTTT.

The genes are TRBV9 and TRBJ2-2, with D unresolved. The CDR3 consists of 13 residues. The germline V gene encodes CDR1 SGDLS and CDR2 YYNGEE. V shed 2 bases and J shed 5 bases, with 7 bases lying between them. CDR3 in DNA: TGTGCCAGCAGCGTCCCCCCAACCGGGGAGCTGTTTTTT. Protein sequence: CASSVPPTGELFF.

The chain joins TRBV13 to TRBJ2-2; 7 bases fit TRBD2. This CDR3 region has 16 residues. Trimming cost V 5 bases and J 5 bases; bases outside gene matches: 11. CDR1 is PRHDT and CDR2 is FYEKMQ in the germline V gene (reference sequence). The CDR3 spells CASSPLWRERTGELFF. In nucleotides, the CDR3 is TGTGCCAGCAGCCCTCTATGGCGGGAGCGTACCGGGGAGCTGTTTTTT. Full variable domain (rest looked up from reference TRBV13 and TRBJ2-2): AAGVIQSPRHLIKEKRETATLKCYPIPRHDTVYWYQQGPGQDPQFLISFYEKMQSDKGSIPDRFSAQQFSDYHSELNMSSLELGDSALYFCASSPLWRERTGELFFGEGSRLTVL.

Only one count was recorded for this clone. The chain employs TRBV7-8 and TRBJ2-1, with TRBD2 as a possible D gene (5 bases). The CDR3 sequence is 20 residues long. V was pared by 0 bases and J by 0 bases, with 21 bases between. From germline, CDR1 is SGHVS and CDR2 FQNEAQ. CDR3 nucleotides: TGTGCCAGCAGCTTAGCTCAAGCACTTCTAGCCAGTAGCTCCTACAATGAGCAGTTCTTC. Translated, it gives CASSLAQALLASSSYNEQFF.

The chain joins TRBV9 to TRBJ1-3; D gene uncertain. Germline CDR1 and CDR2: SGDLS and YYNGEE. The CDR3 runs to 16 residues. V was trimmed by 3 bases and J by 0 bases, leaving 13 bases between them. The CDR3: CASSAQVSISGNTIYF. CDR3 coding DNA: TGTGCCAGCAGCGCTCAGGTCTCCATCTCTGGAAACACCATATATTTT.

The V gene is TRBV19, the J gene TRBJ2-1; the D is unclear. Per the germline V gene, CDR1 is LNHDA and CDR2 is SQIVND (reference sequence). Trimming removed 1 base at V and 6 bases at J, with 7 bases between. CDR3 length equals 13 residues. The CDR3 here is CASSIVLVNEQFF. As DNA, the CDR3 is TGTGCCAGTAGTATAGTTCTAGTCAATGAGCAGTTCTTC.